These 24 T cell receptor beta chains came from one sample sequenced in a study of T cell repertoires in cytomegalovirus infection. Using its own MiXCR run on the reads, TCRdb lists one record per CDR3 protein. The profile covers 110,000 to 150,000 distinct CDR3 sequences, with over 25% appearing a single time and roughly 50% taken by the ten largest. Which antigens these TCRs recognize remains unknown. The sample was CD8+ T cells from cultured PBMCs, taken from culture after CMV antigen stimulation. Source of these receptors: a human donor in good health (CMV status not recorded). Some clones in this sample may be carry-over from other donors' samples.

This chain uses TRBV5-4 with TRBJ2-5; 15 bases line up with TRBD2. V was pared by 4 bases and J by 4 bases, with 5 bases of the junction left unmatched. Germline V gene lookup returns CDR1 SGHNT and CDR2 YYREEE (reference sequence). The CDR3 is made up of 16 amino acids. This CDR3 is CASSRTSGGALETQYF. Here the CDR3 DNA reads TGTGCCAGCAGCAGGACTAGCGGGGGGGCCTTAGAGACCCAGTACTTC.

The V call is TRBV7-6, the J call TRBJ2-7; TRBD2 matches at 10 bases. Germline CDR1 reads SGHVS; CDR2 reads FNYEAQ. This CDR3 region has 15 residues. The trim removed 5 bases at V and 2 bases at J, leaving 6 bases unmatched. CDR3 sequence (DNA): TGTGCCAGCAGCCGTAGCGGGGGGTTGACCTACGAGCAGTACTTC. It encodes CASSRSGGLTYEQYF.

The V and J genes are TRBV5-6 and TRBJ2-7, with TRBD1 matching over 8 bases. The germline V gene has CDR1 SGHDT and CDR2 YYEEEE. The CDR3 extends over 12 amino acids. V shed 2 bases and J 6 bases; nucleotides not matched to a gene: 1. CDR3 sequence: CASSFRGLEQYF. The CDR3 DNA reads as TGTGCCAGCAGCTTCAGGGGGCTCGAGCAGTACTTC.

The V and J genes are TRBV19 and TRBJ2-3; TRBD1 agrees at 9 bases. The CDR3 loop spans 15 amino acids. Germline V lookup: CDR1 LNHDA, CDR2 SQIVND (reference sequence). With 6 bases clipped from V and 6 bases from J, the junction kept 10 bases outside the gene matches. In DNA, the CDR3 is TGTGCCAGTAGCACAGGGGGCCTTGGGGGTGATACGCAGTATTTT. This encodes CASSTGGLGGDTQYF.

The sample holds many counts of this clonotype. V is TRBV10-3 and J is TRBJ1-2; TRBD1 matches 9 bases. CDR1 is ENHRY and CDR2 is SYGVKD in the germline V gene. The CDR3 is 14 amino acids. With V trimmed by 4 bases and J by 2 bases, 2 bases remained unmatched. The DNA of the CDR3 is TGTGCCATCAGTGGGACAGGGGTAAACTATGGCTACACCTTC. Translating it yields CAISGTGVNYGYTF.

This clonotype was recorded at least ten times. V usage is TRBV19 and J usage is TRBJ1-1; D possibly corresponds to TRBD1 (5 bases). The ends were cut back, 4 bases at V and 0 bases at J, with 15 bases in the middle. The CDR3 loop spans 16 amino acids. Germline assignment: CDR1 LNHDA and CDR2 SQIVND (reference sequence). This chain's CDR3 is CASSRPGGAMNTEAFF. The CDR3 DNA sequence: TGTGCCAGTAGTAGGCCGGGAGGGGCGATGAACACTGAAGCTTTCTTT.

This clonotype was counted between two and nine times. V gene TRBV2 combines with J gene TRBJ2-7; no clear D gene. CDR1 is SNHLY and CDR2 is FYNNEI in the germline V gene. Trimming removed 6 bases at V and 2 bases at J, with 11 bases between. The CDR3 has 13 residues. The CDR3 sequence is CASSPQNTYEQYF. The CDR3 nucleotides are TGTGCCAGCAGCCCTCAAAATACCTACGAGCAGTACTTC.

In its sample, this clonotype was seen many times. The chain carries TRBV7-8 and TRBJ2-1; 12 positions agree with TRBD2. V lost 5 bases, J lost 7 bases, and 15 bases stayed unmatched. Looked up from germline, CDR1 is SGHVS and CDR2 is FQNEAQ. The CDR3 has 18 amino acids. CDR3 loop: CASSGPSGGAYISNEQFF. The CDR3 DNA is TGTGCCAGCAGCGGACCTAGCGGGGGGGCCTATATAAGTAATGAGCAGTTCTTC. The full variable domain, its missing parts supplied by reference TRBV7-8 and TRBJ2-1, is GAGVSQSPRYKVAKRGQDVALRCDPISGHVSLFWYQQALGQGPEFLTYFQNEAQLDKSGLPSDRFFAERPEGSVSTLKIQRTQQEDSAVYLCASSGPSGGAYISNEQFFGPGTRLTVL.

The sample holds many counts of this clonotype. J is TRBJ2-5 and V is TRBV25-1; TRBD2 might be the D (7 bases). V lost 1 base, J lost 5 bases, and 11 bases lay in between. Germline V gene lookup returns CDR1 MGHDK and CDR2 SYGVNS. This CDR3 is 14 amino acids long. Here the CDR3 reads CASSELGGGETQYF. The CDR3 region has the DNA TGTGCCAGCAGTGAATTGGGAGGGGGGGAGACCCAGTACTTC.

The genes are TRBV6-1 and TRBJ2-7; D may be TRBD1 or TRBD2 (5 bases each). This CDR3 spans 13 amino acids. CDR1 and CDR2 (germline): MNHNS, SASEGT. V was pared by 11 bases and J by 5 bases, with 19 bases between. The CDR3 loop is CACEWDGTNEQYF. The DNA of the CDR3 is TGTGCCTGTGAGTGGGACGGTACAAACGAGCAGTACTTC.

The rearrangement joins TRBV28 to TRBJ2-3; a weak D match, TRBD2 (7 bases). Germline-derived CDR1 and CDR2 are MDHEN and SYDVKM. The CDR3 is made up of 15 amino acids. The ends were cut back, 4 bases at V and 1 base at J, with 12 bases in the middle. CDR3 region: CASSYGGARTDTQYF. The CDR3 nucleotides are TGTGCCAGCAGTTATGGGGGGGCTCGCACAGATACGCAGTATTTT.

J is TRBJ2-7 and V is TRBV7-2; D is unclear. CDR3 length: 13 amino acids. V lost 0 bases to trimming and J lost 3 bases, with 6 bases between them. Germline-derived CDR1 and CDR2 are SGHTA and FQGNSA. The chain's CDR3 is CASSLAVHYEQYF. In nucleotides, the CDR3 is TGTGCCAGCAGCTTAGCGGTACACTACGAGCAGTACTTC.

V usage is TRBV29-1 and J usage is TRBJ2-5, with D perhaps TRBD1 (5 bases). This CDR3 is built from 13 residues. The V and J ends lost 4 bases and 1 base respectively, with 10 bases between them. CDR1 SQVTM and CDR2 ANQGSEA come from the germline V gene. This chain's CDR3 is CSVAGNPQETQYF. The CDR3 DNA follows: TGCAGCGTTGCAGGGAATCCCCAAGAGACCCAGTACTTC.

The sample holds a few counts of this clonotype. This rearrangement joins TRBV7-9 to TRBJ1-2; 8 bases map to TRBD1. Unmatched junction bases numbered 9, after V lost 5 bases and J lost 1 base. The CDR3 contains 16 residues. Germline-derived CDR1 and CDR2 are SEHNR and FQNEAQ (reference sequence). The CDR3 sequence: CASSQAPGQDNYGYTF. In DNA form, the CDR3 reads TGTGCCAGCAGCCAAGCCCCGGGACAGGATAACTATGGCTACACCTTC.

This clonotype appeared a few times. V usage is TRBV7-9 and J usage is TRBJ1-6; no firm D call. The germline V gene has CDR1 SEHNR and CDR2 FQNEAQ (reference sequence). The ends were cut back, 1 base at V and 0 bases at J, with 7 bases in the middle. There are 16 residues in the CDR3. CDR3 nucleotide sequence: TGTGCCAGCAGCTTAGGAGGGAGCTCCTATAATTCACCCCTCCACTTT. Its translation is CASSLGGSSYNSPLHF.

The chain combines TRBV27 with TRBJ2-1, with a tentative D call TRBD2 (5 bases). CDR3 length equals 14 residues. V lost 6 bases and J lost 8, with 17 bases in between. Looked up from germline, CDR1 is MNHEY and CDR2 is SMNVEV (reference sequence). The CDR3 DNA reads as TGTGCCAGCAGACTAGAGGTTGGTTACGATGAGCAGTTCTTC. Protein product: CASRLEVGYDEQFF.

This rearrangement joins TRBV27 to TRBJ2-5, with D unresolved. Germline CDR1 MNHEY, CDR2 SMNVEV (reference sequence). Trimming stripped 3 bases from V and 3 bases from J, with 11 bases between. CDR3 length: 14 amino acids. CDR3 loop: CASSFSSYKETQYF. DNA of the CDR3: TGTGCCAGCAGTTTTTCCTCATACAAAGAGACCCAGTACTTC.

This clonotype occurred many times. The V call is TRBV7-6, the J call TRBJ2-7; 7 bases match TRBD1. Germline-derived CDR1 and CDR2 are SGHVS and FNYEAQ. The trim removed 3 bases at V and 3 bases at J, leaving 11 bases unmatched. The CDR3 is 16 amino acids. CDR3 loop: CASSLNDRAPLYEQYF. The CDR3 coding sequence is TGTGCCAGCAGCTTGAACGACAGGGCCCCCCTCTACGAGCAGTACTTC.

J is TRBJ1-1 and V is TRBV7-9, with D possibly matching TRBD1 (5 bases). The length of the CDR3 is 15 residues. The germline V gene encodes CDR1 SEHNR and CDR2 FQNEAQ (reference sequence). The V end lost 6 bases, the J end lost 5 bases, and 19 bases lay between the germline ends. CDR3 bases: TGTGCCAGCAGGCTGACAAAGGGGACGAGGACTGAAGCTTTCTTT. Translated: CASRLTKGTRTEAFF.

This clonotype came up a few times. V usage is TRBV12-3 or TRBV12-4 and J usage is TRBJ2-5; TRBD2 agrees at 9 bases. CDR3 length: 13 residues. Trimming took 6 bases from V and 6 from J; bases not matched to a gene: 5. CDR3: CASSLTSGKTQYF. The CDR3 DNA is TGTGCCAGCAGCCTGACTAGCGGAAAGACCCAGTACTTC.

Points on this clonotype: One junction end does not reproduce the germline sequence, and a read error may be involved. The chain carries TRBV7-2 and TRBJ2-4, with D unresolved. CDR3 size: 15 residues. CDR1 and CDR2 from the germline V gene are SGHTA and FQGNSA. The CDR3 region has the DNA TGTGCCAGCAGCTTAGATGGCTTAGCCAAAAACTTTCAGTACTTC. This translates into CASSLDGLAKNFQYF.

This clonotype was recorded a few times. The gene calls are TRBV20-1 and TRBJ2-7, with D uncertain. The CDR3 has 10 residues. V was clipped by 6 bases and J by 5 bases, with 8 bases between them. Looked up from germline, CDR1 is DFQATT and CDR2 is SNEGSKA (reference sequence). The CDR3, as DNA: TGCAGTGCCCCAGTGAACGAGCAGTACTTC. Translated, it gives CSAPVNEQYF.

This clonotype was seen more than once but under ten times. The chain couples TRBV7-6 to TRBJ2-3; weak D call: TRBD2 (6 bases). Germline CDR1 and CDR2: SGHVS and FNYEAQ. There are 16 residues in the CDR3. Trimming cost V 5 bases and J 0 bases, with 15 bases left between them. The CDR3 sequence: CASSPRGGPSTDTQYF. The CDR3 DNA reads as TGTGCCAGCAGCCCAAGGGGAGGCCCAAGCACAGATACGCAGTATTTT.

The chain carries TRBV7-8 and TRBJ2-7; unclear D gene. The germline CDR1 and CDR2 sequences are SGHVS and FQNEAQ. This CDR3 has 10 amino acids. Trimming left V 5 bases short and J 4 bases short, with 3 bases between. CDR3: CASSEYEQYF. The DNA for the CDR3 is TGTGCCAGCAGCGAGTACGAGCAGTACTTC.